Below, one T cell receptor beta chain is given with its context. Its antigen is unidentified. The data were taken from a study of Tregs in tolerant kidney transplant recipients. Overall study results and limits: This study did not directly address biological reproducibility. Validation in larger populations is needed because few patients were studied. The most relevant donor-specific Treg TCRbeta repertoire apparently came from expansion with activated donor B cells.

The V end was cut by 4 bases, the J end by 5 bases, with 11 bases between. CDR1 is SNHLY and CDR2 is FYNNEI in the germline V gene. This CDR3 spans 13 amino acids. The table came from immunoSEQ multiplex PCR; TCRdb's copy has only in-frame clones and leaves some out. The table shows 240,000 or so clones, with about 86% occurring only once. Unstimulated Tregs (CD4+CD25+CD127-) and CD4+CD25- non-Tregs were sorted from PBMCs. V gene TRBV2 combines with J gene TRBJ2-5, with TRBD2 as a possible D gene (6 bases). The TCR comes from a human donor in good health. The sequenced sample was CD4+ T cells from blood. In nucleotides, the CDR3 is TGTGCCAGCAGTGCGGGACTCCGTGAGACCCAGTACTTC. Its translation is CASSAGLRETQYF.